This T cell receptor beta chain is drawn from a study of beta chain features in type 1 diabetes. Since all of the isolated RNA was reverse transcribed, expressed TCRB transcripts were what got sequenced. The repertoire was sequenced with immunoSEQ multiplex PCR; TCRdb's copy has only in-frame clones and lacks some. The table records roughly 700,000 clones, around an eighth of them present only once. Per germline, CDR1 MGHDK and CDR2 SYGVNS. V lost 2 bases and J lost 2, with 13 bases in between. The CDR3 consists of 16 residues. Researchers reported sorting CD4+ naive, central memory, regulatory and stem cell-like memory cells via CD45RO/CCR7/CD25/CD127/CD95/CD27. In its sample, this clone was seen a few times. What it binds is unknown. Study conclusions and caveats: Significant though moderate, a shortening of TCRB CDR3s appeared in all four CD4+ subsets of Type 1 diabetes patients.

The sequence derives from a man between 18 and 29 years old with type 1 diabetes. V gene TRBV25-1 combines with J gene TRBJ1-3; a weak D match, TRBD1 (5 bases). Material for sequencing was naive CD4+ T cells from blood. The CDR3, as DNA: TGTGCCAGCAGTGAAGGGGCAGCGGAAACTGGAAACACCATATATTTT. It yields the protein CASSEGAAETGNTIYF.